This is a list of T cell receptor beta chains from one sample in a study of regulatory T cells in long-lasting Graves disease. From the multiplex PCR reads, TCRdb called clonotypes with MiXCR, one entry per CDR3 protein. The sample shows over 450,000 distinct CDR3 sequences, about 11% of them seen only once. The same data also went into a second study, on T cells in Graves' hyperthyroidism and ophthalmopathy.

The specimen was peripheral blood mononuclear cells (PBMCs), collected at new diagnosis, from a patient treated with antithyroid drugs. Every receptor here comes from a woman between 25 and 40 years old with Graves disease. Each CDR3 is given with its conserved first and last residue. A D gene is named only where the DNA matches it firmly. A row's size may be missing; if present it is once, few, many or a size class.

CDR3aa: CASSNWVATNEKLFF
CDR3nt: TGTGCCAGTAGTAATTGGGTTGCAACTAATGAAAAACTGTTTTTT
j_gene: TRBJ1-4
v_gene: TRBV19
d_gene: .
abundance: many

CDR3aa: CASSPRAGGRNEQFF
CDR3nt: TGTGCCAGCAGTCCCCGGGCGGGAGGGAGAAATGAGCAGTTCTTC
j_gene: TRBJ2-1
v_gene: TRBV6-1
d_gene: TRBD2
abundance: .

CDR3aa: CASSLPGGSEQYF
CDR3nt: TGTGCCAGCAGTTTGCCGGGGGGCAGCGAGCAGTACTTC
j_gene: TRBJ2-7
v_gene: TRBV27
d_gene: .
abundance: .

CDR3aa: CASSYIGQQETQYF
CDR3nt: TGTGCCAGCAGTTACATAGGACAGCAAGAGACCCAGTACTTC
j_gene: TRBJ2-5
v_gene: TRBV6-5
d_gene: .
abundance: few

CDR3aa: CASSPLRPGAVNTEAFF
CDR3nt: TGTGCCAGCTCACCGCTCCGACCGGGGGCGGTGAACACTGAAGCTTTCTTT
j_gene: TRBJ1-1
v_gene: TRBV18
d_gene: .
abundance: many

CDR3aa: CASSKTGGPPYNEQFF
CDR3nt: TGTGCCAGCAGCAAGACAGGGGGCCCTCCCTACAATGAGCAGTTCTTC
j_gene: TRBJ2-1
v_gene: TRBV7-2
d_gene: TRBD1
abundance: few

CDR3aa: CASSISSGANVLTF
CDR3nt: TGTGCCAGCAGCATCAGCTCTGGGGCCAACGTCCTGACTTTC
j_gene: TRBJ2-6
v_gene: TRBV28
d_gene: .
abundance: many

CDR3aa: CASSRGILQETQYF
CDR3nt: TGTGCCAGCTCACGGGGAATACTCCAAGAGACCCAGTACTTC
j_gene: TRBJ2-5
v_gene: TRBV18
d_gene: .
abundance: many

CDR3aa: CASSPRDRRITGELFF
CDR3nt: TGTGCCAGCAGCCCTCGGGACAGGAGAATCACCGGGGAGCTGTTTTTT
j_gene: TRBJ2-2
v_gene: TRBV11-2
d_gene: TRBD1
abundance: many

CDR3aa: CATSEIRDSTDTQYF
CDR3nt: TGTGCCACCAGTGAGATCCGGGACAGCACAGATACGCAGTATTTT
j_gene: TRBJ2-3
v_gene: TRBV24-1
d_gene: .
abundance: few

CDR3aa: CASSQTASGVYEQYF
CDR3nt: TGTGCCAGCAGCCAAACGGCTAGCGGGGTATACGAGCAGTACTTC
j_gene: TRBJ2-7
v_gene: TRBV14
d_gene: TRBD2
abundance: few

CDR3aa: CASTDSAGGVYGYTF
CDR3nt: TGTGCCAGTACGGACTCGGCAGGGGGCGTCTATGGCTACACCTTC
j_gene: TRBJ1-2
v_gene: TRBV19
d_gene: TRBD1
abundance: few

CDR3aa: CASLGLGQYNEQFF
CDR3nt: TGCGCCAGCCTTGGACTGGGGCAGTACAATGAGCAGTTCTTC
j_gene: TRBJ2-1
v_gene: TRBV10-1
d_gene: .
abundance: few

CDR3aa: CASSLSGVYEQYF
CDR3nt: TGTGCCAGCAGCTTGTCGGGAGTCTACGAGCAGTACTTC
j_gene: TRBJ2-7
v_gene: TRBV11-2
d_gene: .
abundance: many

CDR3aa: CASSSGLAGVMNEQFF
CDR3nt: TGTGCCAGCAGCTCGGGACTAGCGGGAGTCATGAATGAGCAGTTCTTC
j_gene: TRBJ2-1
v_gene: TRBV7-3
d_gene: TRBD2
abundance: many

CDR3aa: CASSELGGTEAFF
CDR3nt: TGTGCCAGCAGTGAATTGGGGGGCACTGAAGCTTTCTTT
j_gene: TRBJ1-1
v_gene: TRBV6-1
d_gene: .
abundance: few

CDR3aa: CASSKGLVAKDTQYF
CDR3nt: TGTGCCAGCAGCAAGGGACTAGTAGCTAAAGATACGCAGTATTTT
j_gene: TRBJ2-3
v_gene: TRBV11-2
d_gene: TRBD2
abundance: .